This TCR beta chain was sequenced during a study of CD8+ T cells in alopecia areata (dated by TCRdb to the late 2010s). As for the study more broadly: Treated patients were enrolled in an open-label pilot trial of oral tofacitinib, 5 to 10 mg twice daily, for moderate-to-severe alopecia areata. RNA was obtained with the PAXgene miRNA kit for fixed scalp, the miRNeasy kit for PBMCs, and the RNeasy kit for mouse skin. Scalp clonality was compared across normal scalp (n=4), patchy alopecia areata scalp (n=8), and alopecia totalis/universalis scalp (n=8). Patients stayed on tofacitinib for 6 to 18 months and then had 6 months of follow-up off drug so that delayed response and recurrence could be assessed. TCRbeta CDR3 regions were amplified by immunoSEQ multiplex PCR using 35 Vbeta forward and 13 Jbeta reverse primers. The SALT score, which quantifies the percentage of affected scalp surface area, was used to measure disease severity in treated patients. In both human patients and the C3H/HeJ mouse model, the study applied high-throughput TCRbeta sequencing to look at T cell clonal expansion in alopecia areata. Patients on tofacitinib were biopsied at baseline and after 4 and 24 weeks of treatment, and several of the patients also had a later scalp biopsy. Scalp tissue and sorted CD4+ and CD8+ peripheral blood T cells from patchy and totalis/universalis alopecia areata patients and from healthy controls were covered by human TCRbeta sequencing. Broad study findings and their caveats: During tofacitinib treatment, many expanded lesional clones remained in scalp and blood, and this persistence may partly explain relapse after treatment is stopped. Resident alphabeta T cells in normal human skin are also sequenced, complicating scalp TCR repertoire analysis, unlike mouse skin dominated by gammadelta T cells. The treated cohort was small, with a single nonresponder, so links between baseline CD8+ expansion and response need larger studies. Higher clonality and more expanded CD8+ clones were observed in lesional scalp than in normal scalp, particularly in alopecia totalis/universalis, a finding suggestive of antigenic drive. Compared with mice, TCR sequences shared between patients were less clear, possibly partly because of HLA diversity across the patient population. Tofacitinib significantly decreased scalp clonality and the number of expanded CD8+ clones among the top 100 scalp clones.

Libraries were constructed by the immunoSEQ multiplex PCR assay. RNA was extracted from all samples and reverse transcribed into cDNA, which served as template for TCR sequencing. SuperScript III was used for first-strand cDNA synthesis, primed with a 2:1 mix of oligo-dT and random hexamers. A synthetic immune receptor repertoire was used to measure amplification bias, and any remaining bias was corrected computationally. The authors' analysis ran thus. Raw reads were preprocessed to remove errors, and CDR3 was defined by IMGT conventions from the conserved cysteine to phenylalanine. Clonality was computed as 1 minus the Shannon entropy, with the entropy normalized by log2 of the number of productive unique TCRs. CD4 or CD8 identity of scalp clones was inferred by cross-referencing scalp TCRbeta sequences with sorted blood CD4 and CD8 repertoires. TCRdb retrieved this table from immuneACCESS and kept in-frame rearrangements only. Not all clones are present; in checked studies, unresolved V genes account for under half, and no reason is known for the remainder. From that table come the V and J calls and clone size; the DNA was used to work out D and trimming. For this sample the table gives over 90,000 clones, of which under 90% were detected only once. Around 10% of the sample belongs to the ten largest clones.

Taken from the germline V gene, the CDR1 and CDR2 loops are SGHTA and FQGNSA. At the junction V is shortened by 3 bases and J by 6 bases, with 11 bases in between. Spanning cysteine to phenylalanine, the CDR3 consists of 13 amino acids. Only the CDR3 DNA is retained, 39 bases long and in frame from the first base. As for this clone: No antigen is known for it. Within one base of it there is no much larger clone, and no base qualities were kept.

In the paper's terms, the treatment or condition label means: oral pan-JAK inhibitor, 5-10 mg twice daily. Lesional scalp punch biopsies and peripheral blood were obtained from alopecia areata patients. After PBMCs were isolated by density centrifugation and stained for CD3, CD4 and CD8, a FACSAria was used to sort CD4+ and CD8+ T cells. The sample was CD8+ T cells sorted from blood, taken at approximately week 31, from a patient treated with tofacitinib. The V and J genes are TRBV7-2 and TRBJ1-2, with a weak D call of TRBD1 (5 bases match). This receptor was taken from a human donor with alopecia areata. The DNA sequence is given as TGTGCCAGCAGCTTCCTAGGGGATCATGGCTACACCTTC. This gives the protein CASSFLGDHGYTF. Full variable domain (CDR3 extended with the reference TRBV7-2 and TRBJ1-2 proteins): GAGVSQSPSNKVTEKGKDVELRCDPISGHTALYWYRQSLGQGLEFLIYFQGNSAPDKSGLPSDRFSAERTGGSVSTLTIQRTQQEDSAVYLCASSFLGDHGYTFGSGTRLTVV.